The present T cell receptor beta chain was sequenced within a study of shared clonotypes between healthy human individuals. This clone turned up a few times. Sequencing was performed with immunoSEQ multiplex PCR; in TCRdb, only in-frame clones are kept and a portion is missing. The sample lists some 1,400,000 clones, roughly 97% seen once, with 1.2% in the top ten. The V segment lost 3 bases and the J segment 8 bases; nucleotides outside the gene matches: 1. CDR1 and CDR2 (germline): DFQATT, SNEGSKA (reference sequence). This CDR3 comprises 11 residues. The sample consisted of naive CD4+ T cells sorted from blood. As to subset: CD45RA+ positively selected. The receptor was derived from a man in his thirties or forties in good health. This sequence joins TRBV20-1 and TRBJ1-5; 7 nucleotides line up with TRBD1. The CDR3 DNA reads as TGCAGTGCTAGGGGGACAGAGCCCCAGCATTTT. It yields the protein CSARGTEPQHF.